A single sample gave rise to the 14 T cell receptor beta chains below, sequenced in a study of T-cell reconstitution after alpha-beta-depleted transplantation in children. A library of TCRbeta sequences, prepared with unique molecular identifiers, was generated. Each CDR3 protein is one row after TCRdb ran MiXCR on the PCR reads. This sample has hundreds of thousands of distinct CDR3 sequences; 13% occur once, and the top ten carry roughly 0.84%. Sequenced here: PBMCs, sampled before TCRalphabeta/CD19-depleted stem cell transplant. The receptors derive from a girl between 2 and 10 years old with congenital amegakaryocytic thrombocytopenia, due to receive a stem cell transplant.

This sequence joins TRBV12-3 or TRBV12-4 and TRBJ2-1; the D gene could be TRBD1 or TRBD2 (5 bases each). CDR3 length: 14 amino acids. Trimming took 2 bases from V and 7 from J, leaving 12 bases between them. CDR3 coding DNA: TGTGCCAGCAGTTTATCTAAGTGGGGGAATGAGCAGTTCTTC. It is translated as CASSLSKWGNEQFF.

The sample holds many counts of this clonotype. This chain uses TRBV12-3 or TRBV12-4 with TRBJ1-1; possibly TRBD1 for D (6 bases). Trimming removed 1 base from V and 5 bases from J, with 11 bases in between. The CDR3 is 14 amino acids. The DNA of the CDR3 is TGTGCCAGCAGTTTAGACAGGGCGAGAACTGAAGCTTTCTTT. This gives the protein CASSLDRARTEAFF.

This clonotype was seen ten or more times. The chain recombines TRBV12-3 or TRBV12-4 with TRBJ2-2; 7 positions match TRBD2. The CDR3 is 18 residues long. Unmatched junction bases numbered 13, after V lost 1 base and J lost 5 bases. CDR3 bases: TGTGCCAGCAGTTTAGTTGGAGCGGGGCCCCGGCATACCGGGGAGCTGTTTTTT. Its translation: CASSLVGAGPRHTGELFF.

Many counts were recorded for this clonotype. The genes are TRBV20-1 and TRBJ2-3; 7 bases align to TRBD2. The CDR3 is 15 amino acids. The V gene's germline CDR1 is DFQATT and CDR2 SNEGSKA (reference sequence). With 3 bases clipped from V and 2 bases from J, the junction kept 8 bases outside the gene matches. CDR3 coding DNA: TGCAGTGCTAGGGGTAGCGGGTTTTCCACAGATACGCAGTATTTT. Translating it yields CSARGSGFSTDTQYF.

This clonotype was counted many times. V gene TRBV20-1 combines with J gene TRBJ2-7; D tentatively reads TRBD1 or TRBD2 (5 bases each). Trimming cost V 3 bases and J 3 bases, with 18 bases left between them. Germline V gene sequence: CDR1 DFQATT, CDR2 SNEGSKA (reference sequence). The length of the CDR3 is 15 residues. CDR3 in amino acids: CSARRDPLWSYEQYF. The CDR3 coding sequence is TGCAGTGCTAGGAGGGACCCCCTTTGGAGCTACGAGCAGTACTTC.

The sample holds many counts of this clonotype. This chain uses TRBV4-1 with TRBJ1-5; the match to TRBD1 covers 7 bases. The CDR3 runs 15 residues. V was pared by 1 base and J by 6 bases, with 6 bases of the junction left unmatched. From germline, CDR1 is MGHRA and CDR2 YSYEKL. Here the CDR3 reads CASSQVDRVGQPQHF. The CDR3 region has the DNA TGCGCCAGCAGCCAAGTCGACAGGGTGGGTCAGCCCCAGCATTTT.

The chain has TRBV7-9 and TRBJ2-5; D remains ambiguous. The CDR3 runs to 16 residues. Germline lookup yields CDR1 SEHNR and CDR2 FQNEAQ (reference sequence). V shed 0 bases and J shed 2 bases, with 13 bases lying between them. CDR3: CASSLARWTAQETQYF. The DNA for the CDR3 is TGTGCCAGCAGCTTAGCCAGGTGGACGGCACAAGAGACCCAGTACTTC.

This chain connects TRBV5-1 to TRBJ2-2, with 11 nucleotides matching TRBD1. Germline CDR1 SGHRS, CDR2 YFSETQ. V lost 3 bases, J lost 5 bases, and 9 bases stayed unmatched. The CDR3 runs to 17 residues. In nucleotides, the CDR3 is TGCGCCAGCAGCTGGAGGACAGGGGGCGCGAGGACCGGGGAGCTGTTTTTT. As protein: CASSWRTGGARTGELFF.

This clonotype occurred a few times. The CDR3 DNA reads TGCGCCAGCAGCTCTTCCGGGAAAGGCACAGATACGCAGTATTTT. It is translated as CASSSSGKGTDTQYF. The chain combines TRBV5-1 with TRBJ2-3; a possible D gene is TRBD2 (5 bases). Trimming shortened V by 3 bases and J by 1 base, and 12 bases separated the two germline ends. CDR1 is SGHRS and CDR2 is YFSETQ in the germline V gene. The CDR3 contains 15 residues.

The table lists this clonotype with many counts. The chain recombines TRBV7-8 with TRBJ1-2; D remains ambiguous. V was shortened by 4 bases and J by 3 bases, with 9 bases between the two germline ends. From germline, CDR1 is SGHVS and CDR2 FQNEAQ. CDR3 length equals 13 residues. The CDR3 loop reads CASSYADDYGYTF. In DNA, the CDR3 is TGTGCCAGCAGCTATGCGGACGACTATGGCTACACCTTC.

The genes are TRBV5-1 and TRBJ2-2; TRBD2 matches 9 bases. Trimming took 4 bases from V and 4 from J; bases not matched to a gene: 8. The germline V gene has CDR1 SGHRS and CDR2 YFSETQ. The CDR3 spans 16 residues. CDR3 nucleotides: TGCGCCAGCAGCACACAAGTAGCGGGAGTCACCGGGGAGCTGTTTTTT. Translating gives CASSTQVAGVTGELFF.

This clonotype has ten or more counts. V usage is TRBV7-3 and J usage is TRBJ2-1, with D hard to call. Trimming left V 4 bases short and J 10 bases short, with 14 bases between. Germline CDR1 is SGHTA and CDR2 is FQGTGA. The CDR3 covers 13 residues. The CDR3 here is CASSSLAASEQFF. DNA of the CDR3: TGTGCCAGCAGCTCCTTGGCAGCTTCCGAGCAGTTCTTC. Supplemented by reference TRBV7-3 and TRBJ2-1, the full variable domain reads GAGVSQTPSNKVTEKGKYVELRCDPISGHTALYWYRQSLGQGPEFLIYFQGTGAADDSGLPNDRFFAVRPEGSVSTLKIQRTERGDSAVYLCASSSLAASEQFFGPGTRLTVL.

V usage is TRBV7-9 and J usage is TRBJ2-1, with 9 bases identical to TRBD2. The germline CDR1 and CDR2 sequences are SEHNR and FQNEAQ (reference sequence). The CDR3 has 15 amino acids. V shed 6 bases, J shed 6 bases, and the junction held 9 bases outside the gene matches. CDR3 in amino acids: CASRIAGEWGNEQFF. The CDR3 DNA reads as TGTGCCAGCAGAATAGCGGGAGAGTGGGGCAATGAGCAGTTCTTC.

There are many counts of this clonotype. One end of the junction is discordant with germline, which a read error may explain. The CDR3: CASSLIGTTPFLF. The CDR3 DNA follows: TGTGCCAGCAGTTTAATAGGGACGACCCCGTTCCTCTTC. The V call is TRBV28, the J call TRBJ2-1, with D perhaps given as TRBD1 or TRBD2 (5 bases each). Germline CDR1 MDHEN, CDR2 SYDVKM. The CDR3 spans 13 residues.